This T cell receptor (beta chain) was sequenced for a study of Graves' ophthalmopathy and Graves' hyperthyroidism. Study background: Peripheral blood sampling preceded any treatment and occurred at initial diagnosis.

About 10 ml of fresh blood yielded the PBMCs by density gradient. The V gene's germline CDR1 is MNHNS and CDR2 SASEGT. V lost 8 bases and J 5 bases, leaving 15 bases between the germline ends. CDR3 length equals 13 residues. Amplifying from RNA transcripts, the study obtained TCR beta CDR3 regions. The workflow started with a first-round RT-PCR run with HTBI primers and then moved on to a second-round multiplex PCR. MiXCR, run by TCRdb on the multiplex PCR reads, gives a single entry per CDR3 protein. This sample has some 210,000 distinct CDR3 sequences, with under 30% found just once. The study's findings and limits: Most thyroid clonotypes with frequency above 0.001 were detected in blood too. It was with around 67% sensitivity and around 72% specificity that the model predicted ophthalmopathy progression.

A remark on this clonotype: Its antigen is still unknown.

This clonotype originated in a man in his fifties or sixties with Graves' ophthalmopathy. This chain uses TRBV6-1 with TRBJ1-1; tentative D call: TRBD1 (6 bases). Material for sequencing was peripheral blood. In DNA form, the CDR3 reads TGTGCCAGCCTCGGACAGTCGAGGACTGAAGCTTTCTTT. Amino acids: CASLGQSRTEAFF.